A selection of T cell receptor beta chains follows, all from one sample in a study of shared clonotypes between healthy human individuals. The protocol was immunoSEQ multiplex PCR, while the TCRdb copy is restricted to in-frame clones and leaves out a portion. This table holds 1,400,000 or so clones, 98% to 99% found once. The specimen was naive CD4+ T cells sorted from blood. These receptors all stem from a man between 25 and 39 years old in good health. Both conserved end residues are part of each CDR3. The order of the fields is clone size, D gene, V gene, CDR3 length, J gene, CDR3 DNA, CDR3 protein. D genes are given only for firm matches. Clone size, where shown, is once, few, many, or a class for clones that have expanded.

NA	NA	TRBV5-1	15	TRBJ1-3	TGCGCCAGCAGCTTGGTTCCGGGAAGAGGAAACACCATATATTTT	CASSLVPGRGNTIYF
once	TRBD2	TRBV11-2	15	TRBJ2-1	TGTGCCAGCAGCTTTAGCGGGAGGCAATACAATGAGCAGTTCTTC	CASSFSGRQYNEQFF
NA	TRBD2	TRBV7-2	14	TRBJ2-5	TGTGCCAGCAGTTATAGCGGGAGCGAGGTGGCCCAGTACTTC	CASSYSGSEVAQYF
NA	NA	TRBV6-5	13	TRBJ2-7	TGTGCCAGCAGTTACTACCACTCCTACGAGCAGTACTTC	CASSYYHSYEQYF
NA	NA	TRBV6-1	13	TRBJ2-7	TGTGCCAGCAGCCCGGGCACCGCCTACGAGCAGTACTTC	CASSPGTAYEQYF
NA	NA	TRBV5-1	15	TRBJ2-3	TGCGCCAGCAGCTTGCCTGGCAGTCCCACAGATACGCAGTATTTT	CASSLPGSPTDTQYF
once	NA	TRBV6-5	14	TRBJ1-1	TGTGCCAGCAGTTACTCGAATGCGGGCACTGAAGCTTTCTTT	CASSYSNAGTEAFF
NA	TRBD2	TRBV19	17	TRBJ2-7	TGTGCCAGTAGTCCGAGACTAGCGGGAGGCGTCTTCCACGAGCAGTACTTC	CASSPRLAGGVFHEQYF
NA	TRBD1	TRBV11-2	14	TRBJ1-4	TGTGCCAGCAGCAAGGGACAGGGAGTGGAAAAACTGTTTTTT	CASSKGQGVEKLFF
NA	NA	TRBV10-3	16	TRBJ2-2	TGTGCCATCAGTGAGTCGCGCCCCGGGGATACCGGGGAGCTGTTTTTT	CAISESRPGDTGELFF
NA	TRBD1	TRBV18	15	TRBJ1-1	TGTGCCAGCTCACGCGACAGGGACAGTTCCACTGAAGCTTTCTTT	CASSRDRDSSTEAFF
NA	TRBD1	TRBV9	15	TRBJ2-5	TGTGCCAGCAGCGTGGCAGGGGGCCGACAAGAGACCCAGTACTTC	CASSVAGGRQETQYF
NA	NA	TRBV7-2	14	TRBJ2-7	TGTGCCAGCCATAGGGGGGGGCGACCTTACGAGCAGTACTTC	CASHRGGRPYEQYF
once	TRBD2	TRBV5-1	15	TRBJ2-3	TGCGCCAGCAGCACGGTAGCGGGAGGATCGGATACGCAGTATTTT	CASSTVAGGSDTQYF
NA	TRBD2	TRBV18	16	TRBJ2-1	TGTGCCAGCTCACCCCTCGCGGGAGGGCCCTACAATGAGCAGTTCTTC	CASSPLAGGPYNEQFF
NA	NA	TRBV28	14	TRBJ1-5	TGTGCCAGCAGGCGTGACAGCACCAATCAGCCCCAGCATTTT	CASRRDSTNQPQHF
NA	NA	TRBV20-1	11	TRBJ1-2	TGCAGTGCTCGGCGGGAGTTAGCTAACACCTTC	CSARRELANTF
NA	NA	TRBV7-8	14	TRBJ2-7	TGTGCCAGCAGCTTAGATCGGGGAAGCAGCGAGCAGTACTTC	CASSLDRGSSEQYF
once	NA	TRBV9	15	TRBJ2-3	TGTGCCAGCAGCGCCCCGGGGTCTAGCACAGATACGCAGTATTTT	CASSAPGSSTDTQYF
NA	TRBD2	TRBV7-2	14	TRBJ2-1	TGTGCCAGCAGCCAAGCGGGGGTATACAATGAGCAGTTCTTC	CASSQAGVYNEQFF
NA	NA	TRBV30	13	TRBJ2-5	TGTGCCTGGACCCCCGTGTCCCAAGAGACCCAGTACTTC	CAWTPVSQETQYF
NA	NA	TRBV11-2	18	TRBJ2-4	TGTGCCAGCAGCTCACTATCTAGGGGGTTTCGAGGAGGAAACATTCAGTACTTC	CASSSLSRGFRGGNIQYF
NA	NA	TRBV12-5	15	TRBJ1-5	TGTGCTAGTGGTTTGCGGACAGTTGACAATCAGCCCCAGCATTTT	CASGLRTVDNQPQHF
NA	TRBD2	TRBV25-1	15	TRBJ2-2	TGTGCCAGCAGTGAATATAGCGGGAGGGCCGGGGAGCTGTTTTTT	CASSEYSGRAGELFF
NA	TRBD1	TRBV10-3	15	TRBJ2-5	TGTGCCATCAGTGCCGCCGGGACAGGGGCCTGGACCCAGTACTTC	CAISAAGTGAWTQYF
NA	TRBD1	TRBV5-6	14	TRBJ1-4	TGTGCCAGCAGCGCGGGACAGATCAATGAAAAACTGTTTTTT	CASSAGQINEKLFF
NA	NA	TRBV7-7	15	TRBJ2-1	TGTGCCAGCAGCCAGCTCCACGACCCACGGGGTGAGCAGTTCTTC	CASSQLHDPRGEQFF
NA	NA	TRBV6-6	14	TRBJ2-1	TGTGCCAGTGGGGGAGAGGGATCCTACAATGAGCAGTTCTTC	CASGGEGSYNEQFF
NA	NA	TRBV10-1	15	TRBJ1-1	TGCGCCAGCAGTGAGAACAGAGCCATGAACACTGAAGCTTTCTTT	CASSENRAMNTEAFF
NA	NA	TRBV11-2	14	TRBJ2-7	TGTGCCAGCAGCGTCGGACTGGGGGTCTACGAGCAGTACTTC	CASSVGLGVYEQYF
NA	NA	TRBV28	14	TRBJ2-5	TGTGCCAGCAGTTTACCCGTCCCCGGGGAGACCCAGTACTTC	CASSLPVPGETQYF
NA	TRBD1	TRBV10-3	13	TRBJ1-2	TGTGCCATCACCGGACAGGCCAACTATGGCTACACCTTC	CAITGQANYGYTF
NA	TRBD2	TRBV12-5	14	TRBJ2-5	TGTGCTAGTGGTCTTAGCGGGAGAGGAGAGACCCAGTACTTC	CASGLSGRGETQYF
NA	NA	TRBV5-1	15	TRBJ2-7	TGCGCCAGCAGCTTGACAGTTCAGGGCCCGGGCGAGCAGTACTTC	CASSLTVQGPGEQYF
NA	TRBD2	TRBV7-2	15	TRBJ2-7	TGTGCCAGCAGCAAGAGCGGGAGTCGATCCTACGAGCAGTACTTC	CASSKSGSRSYEQYF
NA	NA	TRBV5-4	14	TRBJ1-1	TGTGCCAGCAGCTTCTACAGGGTGGACACTGAAGCTTTCTTT	CASSFYRVDTEAFF
NA	NA	TRBV6-5	13	TRBJ2-3	TGTGCCAGCAGTTTGCCCGGGGGAGGTACGCAGTATTTT	CASSLPGGGTQYF
NA	NA	TRBV18	12	TRBJ2-7	TGTGCCAGCTCACCACTAGGCTACGAGCAGTACTTC	CASSPLGYEQYF
once	NA	TRBV6-5	16	TRBJ2-7	TGTGCCAGCAGTTACTCGATGTCGTCCGCGGTCTACGAGCAGTACTTC	CASSYSMSSAVYEQYF
NA	NA	TRBV29-1	13	TRBJ1-5	TGCAGCGTTGGGGAGAGTAGCAATCAGCCCCAGCATTTT	CSVGESSNQPQHF
NA	TRBD1	TRBV5-1	15	TRBJ1-4	TGCGCCAGCAGCCCCGGACAGGGACAAGGTGAAAAACTGTTTTTT	CASSPGQGQGEKLFF
NA	NA	TRBV29-1	11	TRBJ2-5	TGCAGCGTTGGGAGGGGGGAGACCCAGTACTTC	CSVGRGETQYF
NA	TRBD2	TRBV5-8	15	TRBJ2-7	TGTGCCAGCAGGTCCGGGACTAGCGGAGCCTACGAGCAGTACTTC	CASRSGTSGAYEQYF
NA	NA	TRBV6-1	13	TRBJ1-5	TGTGCCAGCAGAGACAGGAATTATCAGCCCCAGCATTTT	CASRDRNYQPQHF
NA	NA	TRBV21-1	14	TRBJ2-5	TGTGCCAGCAGCCCTGTGGGGGAGGGAGAGACCCAGTACTTC	CASSPVGEGETQYF
NA	TRBD1	TRBV29-1	12	TRBJ2-1	TGCAGCGGCCGGGACAGCCGAACGTGGCAGTTCTTC	CSGRDSRTWQFF
NA	NA	TRBV7-2	14	TRBJ2-5	TGTGCCAGCAGCTCCACAGGGAGTCGGGAGACCCAGTACTTC	CASSSTGSRETQYF
NA	NA	TRBV23-1	14	TRBJ2-7	TGCGCCAGCAGTCAATCGGCACAGAACTACGAGCAGTACTTC	CASSQSAQNYEQYF
NA	NA	TRBV18	13	TRBJ2-5	TGTGCCAGCTCACCGGTGGGAATAGAGACCCAGTACTTC	CASSPVGIETQYF
once	TRBD1	TRBV4-1	17	TRBJ1-2	TGCGCCAGCAGCCACCCCCCCCGACAGGGCAGTAACTATGGCTACACCTTC	CASSHPPRQGSNYGYTF